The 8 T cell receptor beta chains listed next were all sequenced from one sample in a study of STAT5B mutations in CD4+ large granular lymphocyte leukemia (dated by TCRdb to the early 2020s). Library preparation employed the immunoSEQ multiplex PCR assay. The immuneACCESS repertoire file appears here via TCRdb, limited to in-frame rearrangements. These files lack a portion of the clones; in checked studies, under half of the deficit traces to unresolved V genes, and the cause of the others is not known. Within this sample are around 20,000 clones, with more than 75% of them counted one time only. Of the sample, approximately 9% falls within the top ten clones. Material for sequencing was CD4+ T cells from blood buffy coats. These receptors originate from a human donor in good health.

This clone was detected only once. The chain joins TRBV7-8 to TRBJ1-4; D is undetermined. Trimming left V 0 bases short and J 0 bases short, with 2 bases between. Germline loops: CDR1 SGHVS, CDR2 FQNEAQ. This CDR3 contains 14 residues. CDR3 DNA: TGTGCCAGCAGCTTAGCGACAACTAATGAAAAACTGTTTTTT. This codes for CASSLATTNEKLFF.

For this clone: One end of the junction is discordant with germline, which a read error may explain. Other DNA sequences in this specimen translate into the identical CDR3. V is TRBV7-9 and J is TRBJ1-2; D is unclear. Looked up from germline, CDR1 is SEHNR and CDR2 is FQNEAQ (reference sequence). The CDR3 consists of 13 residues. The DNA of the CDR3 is TGTGCCAGCAGTTTAGACGAGCTAGGCGGCTACACCTTC. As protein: CASSLDELGGYTF.

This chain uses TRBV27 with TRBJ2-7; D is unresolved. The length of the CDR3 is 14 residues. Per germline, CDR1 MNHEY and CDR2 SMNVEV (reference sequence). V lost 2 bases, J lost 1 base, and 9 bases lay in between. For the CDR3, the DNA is TGTGCCAGCAGTTTAACCGTCCTTTCCTACGAGCAGTACTTC. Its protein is CASSLTVLSYEQYF.

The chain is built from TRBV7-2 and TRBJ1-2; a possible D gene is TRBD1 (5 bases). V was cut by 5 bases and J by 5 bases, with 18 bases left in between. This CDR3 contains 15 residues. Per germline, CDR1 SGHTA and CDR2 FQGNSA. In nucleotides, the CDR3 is TGTGCCAGCAGCCCTACGGGGGGAAGAGGGTATGGCTACACCTTC. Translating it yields CASSPTGGRGYGYTF.

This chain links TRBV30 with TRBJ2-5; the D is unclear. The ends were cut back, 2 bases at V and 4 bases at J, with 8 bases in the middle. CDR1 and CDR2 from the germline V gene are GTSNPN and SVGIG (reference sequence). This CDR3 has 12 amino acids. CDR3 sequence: CAWSTSIETQYF. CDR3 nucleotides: TGTGCCTGGAGTACTTCCATAGAGACCCAGTACTTC.

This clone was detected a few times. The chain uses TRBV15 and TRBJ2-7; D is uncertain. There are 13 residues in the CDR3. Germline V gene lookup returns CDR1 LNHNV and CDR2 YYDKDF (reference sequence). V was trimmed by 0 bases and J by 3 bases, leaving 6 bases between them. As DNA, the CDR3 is TGTGCCACCAGCAGAGATGGGGACTACGAGCAGTACTTC. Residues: CATSRDGDYEQYF.

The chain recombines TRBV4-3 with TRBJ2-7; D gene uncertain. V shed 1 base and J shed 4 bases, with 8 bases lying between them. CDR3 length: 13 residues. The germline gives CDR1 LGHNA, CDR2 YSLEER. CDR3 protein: CASSQGSAYEQYF. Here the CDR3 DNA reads TGCGCCAGCAGCCAAGGTTCAGCGTACGAGCAGTACTTC.

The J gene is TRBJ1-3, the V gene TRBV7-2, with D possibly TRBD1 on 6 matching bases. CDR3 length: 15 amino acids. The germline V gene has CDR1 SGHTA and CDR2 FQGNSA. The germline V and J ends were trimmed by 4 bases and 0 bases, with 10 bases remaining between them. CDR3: CASSSTGFSGNTIYF. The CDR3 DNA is TGTGCCAGCAGCTCCACAGGGTTCTCTGGAAACACCATATATTTT.